This T cell receptor (beta chain) stems from a study of blood T cells in healthy people across ages. Deletions cut 3 bases from V and 8 bases from J, with 13 bases between. This CDR3 has 13 amino acids. Sample-barcoded 5' priming and a J-beta primer mix drove a second PCR of about 7 to 12 cycles. TCRdb recomputed calls from the 5' RACE reads with MiXCR, one row per CDR3 protein. The table records 800,000 to 1,300,000 distinct CDR3 sequences, approximately 25% of them present only once. The sample was also reused in another study, on T cells of mothers and their children.

The sequenced material came from blood. V usage is TRBV12-3 or TRBV12-4 and J usage is TRBJ1-2, with a weak D call TRBD1 (5 bases). This sequence originates from a girl aged 2 to 10 in good health. CDR3 loop: CASSFHPGQGYTF. CDR3 nucleotide sequence: TGTGCCAGCAGTTTTCATCCAGGGCAGGGCTACACCTTC.